This passage covers 8 T cell receptor beta chains from one sample sequenced in a study of cytomegalovirus exposure and HLA in healthy donors. PCR was performed using 60 Vbeta and 13 Jbeta primers. Assay: immunoSEQ multiplex PCR; the TCRdb copy retains only in-frame clones and omits some. This table has hundreds of thousands of clones, roughly 91% appearing once. Source material: PBMCs. The receptors here all came from a woman between 18 and 30 years old in good health and CMV-seronegative.

This clone has a single count. This chain joins TRBV27 and TRBJ1-1, with D maybe TRBD1 (6 bases). The CDR3 is made up of 14 amino acids. Germline-derived CDR1 and CDR2 are MNHEY and SMNVEV (reference sequence). Between the trimmed V and J ends, which lost 4 bases and 6 bases, there was a span of 15 bases. The CDR3 DNA reads TGTGCCAGCAGTTCCGGACTGCAGGGGTCTGAAGCTTTCTTT. It yields the protein CASSSGLQGSEAFF.

The rearrangement joins TRBV7-6 to TRBJ2-5; D call uncertain. From germline, CDR1 is SGHVS and CDR2 FNYEAQ. V lost 0 bases, J lost 9 bases, and 8 bases lay in between. The CDR3 sequence is 12 residues long. The CDR3 is CASSLALPAQYF. Written as DNA, the CDR3 is TGTGCCAGCAGCTTAGCACTCCCCGCCCAGTACTTC.

The CDR3 sequence is CASSLRGIGSYNEQFF. The CDR3 DNA sequence: TGTGCCAGCAGCTTAAGGGGAATAGGCTCCTACAATGAGCAGTTCTTC. The chain employs TRBV11-2 and TRBJ2-1; D may be TRBD1 (5 bases). This CDR3 comprises 16 residues. V was shortened by 2 bases and J by 0 bases, with 11 bases between the two germline ends. CDR1 and CDR2 from the germline V gene are SGHAT and FQNNGV.

The chain is built from TRBV14 and TRBJ2-7; TRBD2 might be the D (6 bases). The CDR3 sequence is 17 residues long. From germline, CDR1 is SGHDN and CDR2 FVKESK. The V end lost 3 bases, the J end lost 1 base, and 19 bases lay between the germline ends. CDR3 in amino acids: CASSQFGSGLFSYEQYF. CDR3 in DNA: TGTGCCAGCAGCCAGTTCGGTAGCGGATTATTTTCCTACGAGCAGTACTTC.

As DNA, the CDR3 is TGTGCCAGCAGACCTACGGGTGTAGAGACCCAGTACTTC. The encoded protein is CASRPTGVETQYF. This rearrangement joins TRBV27 to TRBJ2-5, with D uncertain. The CDR3 consists of 13 residues. CDR1 is MNHEY, CDR2 SMNVEV, per germline (reference sequence). The V gene lost 6 bases and the J gene lost 4 bases, with 12 bases spanning the gap.

The J gene is TRBJ2-1, the V gene TRBV19; 11 bases are a match to TRBD2. Germline CDR1 reads LNHDA; CDR2 reads SQIVND (reference sequence). The V gene end was trimmed by 3 bases and the J gene end by 6 bases; junction bases not matched to a gene: 4. CDR3 length equals 15 residues. Here the CDR3 reads CASSILAGGFNEQFF. The CDR3 DNA reads as TGTGCCAGTAGTATCCTAGCGGGAGGATTCAATGAGCAGTTCTTC. Complete variable domain (other parts from reference TRBV19 and TRBJ2-1): DGGITQSPKYLFRKEGQNVTLSCEQNLNHDAMYWYRQDPGQGLRLIYYSQIVNDFQKGDIAEGYSVSREKKESFPLTVTSAQKNPTAFYLCASSILAGGFNEQFFGPGTRLTVL.

The chain links TRBV7-6 to TRBJ2-7; possibly TRBD2 for D (6 bases). The V end was cut by 0 bases, the J end by 3 bases, with 12 bases between. Germline V CDR1 and CDR2: SGHVS, FNYEAQ. There are 15 residues in the CDR3. CDR3 sequence reads: CASSLAPGLIYEQYF. CDR3 nucleotides: TGTGCCAGCAGCTTAGCTCCGGGACTCATCTACGAGCAGTACTTC.

This chain connects TRBV7-2 to TRBJ2-2, with 8 bases matching TRBD2. V shed 5 bases and J 2 bases; nucleotides not matched to a gene: 10. The CDR3 loop spans 17 amino acids. Germline CDR1 and CDR2: SGHTA and FQGNSA. The CDR3 DNA is TGTGCCAGCAGCCTCCCGAGCGGGAGCGGAAACACCGGGGAGCTGTTTTTT. Translation gives CASSLPSGSGNTGELFF.